These 15 T cell receptor beta chains were sequenced from one sample in a study of blood T cell repertoires in COVID-19 (dated by TCRdb to 2020 to 2021). The library was obtained by the immunoSEQ multiplex PCR assay. What TCRdb holds here is the immuneACCESS table cut down to in-frame rearrangements. Part of the clones is not present; checked against another copy, under half of the missing clones reflect an unresolved V gene, and the others are unexplained. The sample table shows approximately 90,000 clones, and around 85% are seen once. The ten largest account for approximately 10% of the sample. Sample: peripheral blood. Receptors were obtained from a man aged 65-85 years with acute or convalescent COVID-19.

The rearrangement uses TRBV6-6 and TRBJ1-1; no clear D. The CDR3 is made up of 16 amino acids. From germline, CDR1 is MNHNY and CDR2 SVGAGI (reference sequence). Trimming stripped 0 bases from V and 4 bases from J, with 15 bases between. CDR3 DNA: TGTGCCAGCAGTTACTCGTCAAAAACCCCGGGCACTGAAGCTTTCTTT. Translated: CASSYSSKTPGTEAFF.

This clone has only one observation. The chain combines TRBV20-1 with TRBJ1-3; tentatively, D is TRBD1 (5 bases). Germline V lookup: CDR1 DFQATT, CDR2 SNEGSKA (reference sequence). This CDR3 has 14 amino acids. Trimming shortened V by 3 bases and J by 0 bases, and 9 bases separated the two germline ends. The CDR3 region is CSASRGSSGNTIYF. DNA of the CDR3: TGCAGTGCTAGTAGGGGCAGCTCTGGAAACACCATATATTTT.

This clone was detected a few times. V and J are TRBV28 and TRBJ2-5; D not resolved. With 3 bases removed from V and 0 bases from J, the gap between germline ends came to 8 bases. The CDR3 has 14 amino acids. The germline V gene has CDR1 MDHEN and CDR2 SYDVKM. The CDR3 region is CASSFWANQETQYF. CDR3 DNA sequence: TGTGCCAGCAGTTTCTGGGCCAACCAAGAGACCCAGTACTTC.

The rearrangement links TRBV15 to TRBJ2-3; D not certain. V was cut by 1 base and J by 0 bases, with 5 bases left in between. The CDR3 spans 14 residues. Germline V gene lookup returns CDR1 LNHNV and CDR2 YYDKDF (reference sequence). CDR3 DNA sequence: TGTGCCACCAGCAGAGGGCAGAGCACAGATACGCAGTATTTT. Amino acids: CATSRGQSTDTQYF.

This clone was counted between two and nine times. The chain recombines TRBV5-5 with TRBJ1-4; no definite D call. The germline V gene encodes CDR1 SGHKS and CDR2 YYEKEE (reference sequence). The CDR3 length is 15 residues. Trimming stripped 6 bases from V and 4 bases from J, with 16 bases between. The CDR3 is CASIRGRGRNEKLFF. The CDR3 nucleotides read TGTGCCAGCATCCGAGGTCGGGGTCGTAATGAAAAACTGTTTTTT.

This chain links TRBV5-4 with TRBJ1-1; D not certain. The CDR3 consists of 13 residues. V lost 0 bases, J lost 8 bases, and 11 bases lay in between. Germline V CDR1 and CDR2: SGHNT, YYREEE (reference sequence). CDR3: CASSLDSGREAFF. In DNA, the CDR3 is TGTGCCAGCAGCTTGGACTCCGGGAGGGAAGCTTTCTTT. The entire variable domain, with the rest obtained from reference TRBV5-4 and TRBJ1-1, is as follows: ETGVTQSPTHLIKTRGQQVTLRCSSQSGHNTVSWYQQALGQGPQFIFQYYREEENGRGNFPPRFSGLQFPNYSSELNVNALELDDSALYLCASSLDSGREAFFGQGTRLTVV.

This clone was counted between two and nine times. The rearrangement joins TRBV10-1 to TRBJ2-7; 8 nucleotides line up with TRBD1. The CDR3 totals 15 residues. Unmatched junction bases numbered 3, after V lost 1 base and J lost 1 base. Per the germline V gene, CDR1 is WNHNN and CDR2 is SYGVQD (reference sequence). CDR3: CASSELDRASYEQYV. CDR3 nucleotide sequence: TGCGCCAGCAGTGAGTTGGACAGGGCGTCCTACGAGCAGTACGTC.

V and J are TRBV21-1 and TRBJ2-7; the tabulated D call, TRBD1, remains unverified against the DNA. TRBV21-1 is annotated as a pseudogene. The CDR3 contains 15 residues. The CDR3 sequence: CASSKDNRGSYEQYF. CDR3 nucleotides: TGTGCCAGCAGCAAAGACAACAGGGGATCCTACGAGCAGTACTTC.

The chain joins TRBV5-4 to TRBJ1-2; no firm D call. V was pared by 1 base and J by 7 bases, with 14 bases between. Germline lookup yields CDR1 SGHNT and CDR2 YYREEE (reference sequence). This CDR3 is 14 amino acids long. Written as DNA, the CDR3 is TGTGCCAGCAGCTTGCCGGGGATGGACTTTGGCTACACCTTC. Translating gives CASSLPGMDFGYTF.

The chain recombines TRBV4-1 with TRBJ2-5; 11 bases match TRBD1. Unmatched junction bases numbered 17, after V lost 0 bases and J lost 2 bases. Germline V lookup: CDR1 MGHRA, CDR2 YSYEKL. This CDR3 region has 21 residues. CDR3 DNA sequence: TGCGCCAGCAGCCAAGACCTTAGGACAGGGGGCTTCTATACGATTCAAGAGACCCAGTACTTC. Protein sequence: CASSQDLRTGGFYTIQETQYF.

The table lists this clone with a count of one. The rearrangement joins TRBV7-8 to TRBJ2-3; 9 bases agree with TRBD2. CDR1 SGHVS and CDR2 FQNEAQ come from the germline V gene. The J segment lost 5 bases and the V segment lost 5 bases, leaving 5 bases of the junction unmatched. The CDR3 extends over 14 amino acids. CDR3 amino acids: CASSRGGGEDTQYF. As DNA, the CDR3 is TGTGCCAGCAGCCGAGGCGGGGGGGAAGATACGCAGTATTTT. The full variable domain, completed using reference TRBV7-8 and TRBJ2-3, is GAGVSQSPRYKVAKRGQDVALRCDPISGHVSLFWYQQALGQGPEFLTYFQNEAQLDKSGLPSDRFFAERPEGSVSTLKIQRTQQEDSAVYLCASSRGGGEDTQYFGPGTRLTVL.

V gene TRBV6-1 combines with J gene TRBJ2-1, with 9 positions matching TRBD2. Germline V gene data show CDR1 as MNHNS and CDR2 as SASEGT. After removal of 2 bases from V and 0 bases from J, the junction contained 5 bases not matched to a gene. CDR3 size: 17 residues. CDR3 sequence (DNA): TGTGCCAGCAGTGAACGGGCGGGGGGGCCCTCCTACAATGAGCAGTTCTTC. Protein sequence: CASSERAGGPSYNEQFF.

This clone was counted a single time. CDR3 residues: CASNSVGGTGELFF. The CDR3 nucleotides are TGTGCCAGCAACTCAGTGGGGGGCACCGGGGAGCTGTTTTTT. The genes are TRBV2 and TRBJ2-2; D perhaps matches TRBD2 (6 bases). V was clipped by 7 bases and J by 4 bases, with 13 bases between them. In germline, CDR1 is SNHLY, CDR2 FYNNEI. The CDR3 has 14 residues.

J is TRBJ1-5 and V is TRBV6-1, with 8 bases aligning to TRBD1. Losses at the gene ends were 7 bases for V and 4 bases for J; bases not matched to a gene: 6. The germline V gene has CDR1 MNHNS and CDR2 SASEGT. The CDR3 covers 14 residues. CDR3 in amino acids: CASTDRGPNQPQHF. The CDR3 DNA reads as TGTGCCAGCACCGACAGGGGACCGAATCAGCCCCAGCATTTT.

CDR3 sequence reads: CATSRDRGGNSPLHF. The CDR3 bases are TGTGCCACCAGCAGGGACAGGGGGGGGAATTCACCCCTCCACTTT. V gene TRBV15 combines with J gene TRBJ1-6; 10 bases align to TRBD1. The germline CDR1 and CDR2 sequences are LNHNV and YYDKDF (reference sequence). This CDR3 is built from 15 residues. The V and J ends lost 3 bases and 7 bases, in that order; junction bases with no gene match: 3.